A selection of T cell receptor beta chains follows, all from one sample in a study of shared clonotypes between healthy human individuals. TCRdb's table, derived via immunoSEQ multiplex PCR, lists solely in-frame clones and lacks some. The table shows hundreds of thousands of clones, with roughly 95% occurring only once. Sequenced input: naive CD4+ T cells sorted from blood. Receptor source: a young woman in good health. Each CDR3 is given with its conserved first and last residue. Fields, in order: V gene, D gene, clone size, J gene, CDR3 length, CDR3 protein, CDR3 DNA. D genes are given only for firm matches. Not every row has a clone size; where given, it reads once, few, many or a size class.

TRBV21-1	-	-	TRBJ2-7	12	CASSKGRYEQYF	TGTGCCAGCAGCAAAGGTCGGTACGAGCAGTACTTC
TRBV7-9	-	-	TRBJ2-2	15	CASSLISLGTGELFF	TGTGCCAGCAGCTTAATTTCCCTAGGTACCGGGGAGCTGTTTTTT
TRBV21-1	-	-	TRBJ2-7	14	CASLKAERAYEQYF	TGTGCCAGCCTCAAGGCAGAAAGAGCCTACGAGCAGTACTTC
TRBV7-3	TRBD1	-	TRBJ2-2	15	CASSETGGATGELFF	TGTGCCAGCAGCGAGACAGGGGGCGCCACCGGGGAGCTGTTTTTT
TRBV5-6	TRBD2	-	TRBJ2-7	17	CASSITNGGRGSYEQYF	TGTGCCAGCAGCATAACTAACGGCGGGAGAGGGTCCTACGAGCAGTACTTC
TRBV6-6	TRBD2	once	TRBJ2-2	16	CASSYRSSGSAGELFF	TGTGCCAGCAGTTACCGGTCCAGCGGGAGCGCCGGGGAGCTGTTTTTT
TRBV5-1	TRBD2	-	TRBJ2-7	15	CASSLRVREEGEQYF	TGCGCCAGCAGCTTGCGTGTGCGGGAGGAAGGCGAGCAGTACTTC
TRBV21-1	-	once	TRBJ2-1	15	CASSYFYRGSNEQFF	TGTGCCAGCTCCTATTTTTACCGCGGTAGCAATGAGCAGTTCTTC
TRBV7-9	TRBD1	-	TRBJ1-2	15	CASSLPGQGKDGYTF	TGTGCCAGCAGCTTACCCGGACAGGGAAAAGACGGCTACACCTTC
TRBV28	-	-	TRBJ1-2	13	CASSLAGVYGYTF	TGTGCCAGCAGCCTTGCCGGGGTCTATGGCTACACCTTC
TRBV6-1	-	-	TRBJ2-7	11	CASRRSYEQYF	TGTGCCAGCAGAAGATCTTACGAGCAGTACTTC
TRBV15	TRBD1	-	TRBJ1-1	15	CATSGQRISNTEAFF	TGTGCCACGTCGGGACAGAGGATTTCGAACACTGAAGCTTTCTTT
TRBV5-6	TRBD1	-	TRBJ1-5	16	CASSWRAGGWNQPQHF	TGTGCCAGCAGCTGGCGGGCAGGGGGCTGGAATCAGCCCCAGCATTTT
TRBV11-2	-	-	TRBJ1-2	14	CASSSTRVSYGYTF	TGTGCCAGCAGCTCAACTCGGGTCAGCTATGGCTACACCTTC
TRBV11-2	TRBD1	-	TRBJ2-2	15	CASSPWTGSTGELFF	TGTGCCAGCAGCCCCTGGACAGGGAGCACCGGGGAGCTGTTTTTT
TRBV7-9	TRBD2	-	TRBJ2-7	16	CASSLQRAGVSYEQYF	TGTGCCAGCAGCTTACAAAGAGCGGGAGTTTCCTACGAGCAGTACTTC
TRBV7-9	TRBD1	-	TRBJ1-4	15	CASSFLDRAGEKLFF	TGTGCCAGCAGCTTCCTGGACAGGGCGGGTGAAAAACTGTTTTTT
TRBV2	-	-	TRBJ1-1	15	CASRAEDSPNTEAFF	TGTGCCAGCAGGGCAGAAGATAGTCCGAACACTGAAGCTTTCTTT
TRBV28	TRBD2	-	TRBJ2-5	18	CASSPLGLAGENIETQYF	TGTGCCAGCAGCCCCCTCGGACTAGCGGGAGAGAATATAGAGACCCAGTACTTC
TRBV5-1	-	-	TRBJ2-1	15	CASSWSGISYNEQFF	TGCGCCAGCAGCTGGTCAGGGATCTCCTACAATGAGCAGTTCTTC
TRBV2	TRBD2	-	TRBJ2-7	17	CASSEEAPRIAGEEQYF	TGTGCCAGCAGTGAAGAGGCACCTAGGATAGCGGGTGAGGAGCAGTACTTC
TRBV13	TRBD2	-	TRBJ2-7	16	CASSSGFSGSSYEQYF	TGTGCCAGCAGCTCAGGTTTTAGCGGGAGCTCCTACGAGCAGTACTTC